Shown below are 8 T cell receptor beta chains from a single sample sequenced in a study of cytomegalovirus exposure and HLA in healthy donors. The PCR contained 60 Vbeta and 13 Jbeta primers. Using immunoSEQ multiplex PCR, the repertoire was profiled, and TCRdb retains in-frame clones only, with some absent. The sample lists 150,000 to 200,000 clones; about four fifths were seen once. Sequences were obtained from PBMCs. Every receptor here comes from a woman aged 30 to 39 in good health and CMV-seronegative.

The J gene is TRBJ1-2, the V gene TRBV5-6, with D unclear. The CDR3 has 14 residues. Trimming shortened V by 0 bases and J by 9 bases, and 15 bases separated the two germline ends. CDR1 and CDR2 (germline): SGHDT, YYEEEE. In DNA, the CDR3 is TGTGCCAGCAGCTTGGTTCAGGCCTCTATGAGCTACACCTTC. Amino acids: CASSLVQASMSYTF. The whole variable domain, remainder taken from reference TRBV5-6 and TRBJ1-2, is DAGVTQSPTHLIKTRGQQVTLRCSPKSGHDTVSWYQQALGQGPQFIFQYYEEEERQRGNFPDRFSGHQFPNYSSELNVNALLLGDSALYLCASSLVQASMSYTFGSGTRLTVV.

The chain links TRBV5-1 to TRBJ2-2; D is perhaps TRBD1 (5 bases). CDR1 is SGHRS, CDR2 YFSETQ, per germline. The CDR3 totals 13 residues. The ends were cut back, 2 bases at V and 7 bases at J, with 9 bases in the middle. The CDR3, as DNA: TGCGCCAGCAGCTTACAGGTCGGCGGGGAGCTGTTTTTT. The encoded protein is CASSLQVGGELFF.

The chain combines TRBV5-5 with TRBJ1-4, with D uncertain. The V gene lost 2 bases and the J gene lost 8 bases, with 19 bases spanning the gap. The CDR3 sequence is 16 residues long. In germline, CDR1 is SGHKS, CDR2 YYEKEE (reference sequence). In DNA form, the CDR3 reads TGTGCCAGCAGCTTTCCTTCCCCCGGACTGGAGGAAAAACTGTTTTTT. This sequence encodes CASSFPSPGLEEKLFF.

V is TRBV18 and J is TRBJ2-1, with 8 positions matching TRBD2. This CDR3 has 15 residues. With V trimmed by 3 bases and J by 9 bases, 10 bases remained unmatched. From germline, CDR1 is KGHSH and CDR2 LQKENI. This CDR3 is CASSPTWAGGGEQFF. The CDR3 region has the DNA TGTGCCAGCTCACCCACATGGGCGGGGGGCGGTGAGCAGTTCTTC.

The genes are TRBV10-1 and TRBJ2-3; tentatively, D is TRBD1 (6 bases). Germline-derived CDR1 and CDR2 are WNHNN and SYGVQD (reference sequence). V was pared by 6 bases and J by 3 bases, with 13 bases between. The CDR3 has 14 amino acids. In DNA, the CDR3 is TGCGCCAGCAGGGGGGCCGGTGAAACAGATACGCAGTATTTT. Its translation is CASRGAGETDTQYF.

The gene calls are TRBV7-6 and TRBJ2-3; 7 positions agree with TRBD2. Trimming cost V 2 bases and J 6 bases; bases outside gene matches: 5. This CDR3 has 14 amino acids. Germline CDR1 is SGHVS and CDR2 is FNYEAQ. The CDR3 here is CASSLYGSGDTQYF. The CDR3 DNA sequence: TGTGCCAGCAGCTTATATGGTAGCGGGGATACGCAGTATTTT.

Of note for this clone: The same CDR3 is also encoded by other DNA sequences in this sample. CDR3 sequence reads: CASSPGGAEETQYF. For the CDR3, the DNA is TGCGCCAGCAGCCCTGGGGGGGCCGAAGAGACCCAGTACTTC. This chain uses TRBV5-1 with TRBJ2-5; D possibly corresponds to TRBD2 (7 bases). CDR1 is SGHRS and CDR2 is YFSETQ in the germline V gene. This CDR3 region has 14 residues. The ends were cut back, 4 bases at V and 3 bases at J, with 13 bases in the middle.

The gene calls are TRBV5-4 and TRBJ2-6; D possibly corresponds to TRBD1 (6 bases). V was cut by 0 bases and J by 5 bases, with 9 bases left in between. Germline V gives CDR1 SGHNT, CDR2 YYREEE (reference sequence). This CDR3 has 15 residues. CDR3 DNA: TGTGCCAGCAGCTTGGTCAGGGGTTGGGCCAACGTCCTGACTTTC. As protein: CASSLVRGWANVLTF.